This TCR beta chain was retrieved from a study of blood T cells in healthy people across ages. Study conclusions and caveats: In the absence of known donor CMV status, changes in expanded clonotypes were possibly confounded. With age, beta diversity per million T cells declined roughly linearly, significantly by 40.

This CDR3 is built from 18 residues. Germline loops: CDR1 SGHRS, CDR2 YFSETQ. The V gene lost 4 bases and the J gene lost 9 bases, with 26 bases spanning the gap. Combining a sample-barcoded 5' primer with a J-beta primer mix, a second PCR ran for roughly 7 to 11 cycles. Each cDNA molecule received a tag from a template-switch adaptor that had 12 random nucleotides. MiXCR, applied by TCRdb to the 5' RACE reads, yields one record per CDR3 protein. The table includes around 1,500,000 distinct CDR3 sequences, roughly 40% detected once. Worth noting for this clonotype: Its antigen is currently unknown.

Sample: blood. This chain uses TRBV5-1 with TRBJ1-6, with D maybe TRBD1 (5 bases). This sequence originates from a woman under 30 in good health. CDR3 sequence: CASSRQFPGQAYLSPLHF. The CDR3, as DNA: TGCGCCAGCAGCCGACAATTCCCTGGACAAGCTTACCTTTCACCCCTCCACTTT.